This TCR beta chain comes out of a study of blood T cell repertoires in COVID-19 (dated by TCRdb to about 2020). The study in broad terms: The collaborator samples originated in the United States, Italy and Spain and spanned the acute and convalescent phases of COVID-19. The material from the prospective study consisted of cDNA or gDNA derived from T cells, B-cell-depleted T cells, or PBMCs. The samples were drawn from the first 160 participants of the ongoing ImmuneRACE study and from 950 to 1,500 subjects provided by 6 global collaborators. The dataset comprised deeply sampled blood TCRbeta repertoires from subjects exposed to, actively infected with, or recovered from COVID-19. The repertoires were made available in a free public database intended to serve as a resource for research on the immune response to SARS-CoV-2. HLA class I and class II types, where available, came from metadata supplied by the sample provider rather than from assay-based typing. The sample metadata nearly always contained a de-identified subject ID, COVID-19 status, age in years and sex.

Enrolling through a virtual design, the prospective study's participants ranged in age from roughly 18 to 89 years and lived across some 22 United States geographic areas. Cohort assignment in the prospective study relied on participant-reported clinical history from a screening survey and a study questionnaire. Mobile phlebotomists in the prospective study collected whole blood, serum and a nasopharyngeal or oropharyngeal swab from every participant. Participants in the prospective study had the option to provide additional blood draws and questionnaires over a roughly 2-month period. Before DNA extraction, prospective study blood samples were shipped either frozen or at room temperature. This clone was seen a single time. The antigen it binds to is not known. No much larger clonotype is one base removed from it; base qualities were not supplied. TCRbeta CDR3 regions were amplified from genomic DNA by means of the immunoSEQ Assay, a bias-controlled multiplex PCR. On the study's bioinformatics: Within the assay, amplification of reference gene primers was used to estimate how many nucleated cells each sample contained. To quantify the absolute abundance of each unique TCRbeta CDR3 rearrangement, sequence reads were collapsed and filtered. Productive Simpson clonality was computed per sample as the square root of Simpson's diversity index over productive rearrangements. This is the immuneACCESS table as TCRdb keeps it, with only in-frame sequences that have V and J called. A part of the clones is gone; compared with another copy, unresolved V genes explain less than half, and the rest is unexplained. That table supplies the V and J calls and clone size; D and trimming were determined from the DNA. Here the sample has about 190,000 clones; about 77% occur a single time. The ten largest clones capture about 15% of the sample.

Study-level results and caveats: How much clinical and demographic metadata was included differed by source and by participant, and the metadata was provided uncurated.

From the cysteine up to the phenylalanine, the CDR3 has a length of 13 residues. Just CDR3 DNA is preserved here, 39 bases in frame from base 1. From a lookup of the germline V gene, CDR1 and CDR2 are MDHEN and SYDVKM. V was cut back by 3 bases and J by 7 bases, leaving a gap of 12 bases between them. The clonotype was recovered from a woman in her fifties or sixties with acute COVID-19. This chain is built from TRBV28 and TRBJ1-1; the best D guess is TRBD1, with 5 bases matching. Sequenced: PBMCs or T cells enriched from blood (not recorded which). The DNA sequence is TGTGCCAGCAGTTTGCTCTCTCAGGGTGAAGCTTTCTTT. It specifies CASSLLSQGEAFF.